Reported below is one TCR beta chain. The clone's antigen remains unknown. It has no much larger one-base neighbor in the sample; base qualities were not kept. The cysteine opens and the phenylalanine closes a CDR3 of 14 amino acids. CDR3 DNA is the only sequence kept; it has 42 bases, read in frame from the first base. Trimming costs V 1 base and J 5 bases, and their ends lie 11 bases apart. The germline V gene encodes CDR1 MNHEY and CDR2 SMNVEV (reference sequence). Ficoll-Paque density gradient centrifugation was used to isolate PBMCs. This sample was taken from a study of T-cell memory formation after mild COVID-19 (dated by TCRdb to the early 2020s). Context from the whole study: Most TCR sequence clusters were specific to one of the two donors. The cohort comprised two young, previously healthy adult volunteers, one female and one male. In two donors, T-cell clones that expanded and contracted after mild COVID-19 were followed by sequencing TCRalpha and TCRbeta repertoires longitudinally. Paper-wide results and their limitations: Balanced CD4/CD8 phenotypes were observed for clones contracting from day 15 to 85, whereas a bias towards CD4+ was observed for a second wave of clones expanding from day 15 to 37. SARS-CoV-2 specificity of the second-wave clones peaking on day 37 was not confirmed. Only two mild cases were covered by the study, and larger cohorts that include severe cases with pre-infection samples were considered necessary. Contracting CD4+ clones were found mainly in CM and EM memory subsets, while CD8+ clones were enriched in EMRA. Some responding clones were detected in pre-infection memory, suggesting pre-existing cross-reactive memory T cells joined the SARS-CoV-2 response.

Sequenced using an Illumina NovaSeq 6000. cDNA libraries for TCRalpha and TCRbeta were prepared by 5'RACE using constant-segment primers, with sample barcodes and unique molecular identifiers added. Trizol reagent was used to extract RNA from every sample. Amplification of the libraries took two PCR steps, and the second step added a second sample barcode plus Illumina TruSeq adapters. Sequencing of libraries was performed on an Illumina NovaSeq with 2 x 150 bp paired-end reads. Per the authors' processing: Reads were demultiplexed and collapsed into UMI-guided consensus sequences with migec v1.2.7. Using mixcr v2.1.11, UMI consensuses were aligned to TRA and TRB V and J templates and then assembled into clonotypes. A clonotype was counted as expanded or contracted only if both edgeR and NoisET called the change significant, with noise models trained on biological replicates. For edgeR calls, a false discovery rate-adjusted p below 0.01 and a log2 fold-change threshold of 1 were applied. PCA with hierarchical clustering of max-normalized trajectories of the 1000 most abundant clonotypes was used as exploratory dynamics analysis. Separately sequenced CD4+ and CD8+ repertoires were used to assign the CD4 or CD8 phenotype of responding clones. The public reads were reanalyzed by TCRdb: fastp trimming at Q25, MiXCR alignment, in-frame beta chains only. Merged by CDR3 protein, the rows form single entries marked with the most common genes and DNA. The V and J calls come from TCRdb's annotation, not from the publication. This sample has around 200,000 distinct CDR3 sequences in its table, and roughly a tenth of those were observed once. The ten largest clones capture just over 3% of the sample.

This receptor was taken from a man aged 18 to 29 who had mild COVID-19 (a few samples of this study predate the infection). The sample titles of this study are shuffled in the database, so cell type and time point are left out; the donor was told from shared clones. Sequencing was done on a sample of PBMCs or a T cell subset sorted from them (not recorded which). The chain uses TRBV27 and TRBJ2-5; a tentative D match to TRBD2 spans 5 bases. The CDR3 here reads CASSLFPGEETQYF. The DNA sequence is as follows: TGTGCCAGCAGTTTATTCCCCGGGGAGGAGACCCAGTACTTC.